A single sample is the source of the 18 T cell receptor beta chains below, sequenced in a study of response to subunit inactivated influenza vaccine. Via MiXCR, TCRdb re-called the RT-PCR reads, giving one row per CDR3 protein. The sample has roughly 650,000 distinct CDR3 sequences, around 15% seen once. The sequencing used PBMCs from blood, collected 14 to 15 days before vaccination. Receptors were obtained from a man aged 45-65 years who received an inactivated influenza vaccine.

This clonotype was seen a few times. The chain uses TRBV12-3 or TRBV12-4 and TRBJ1-3, with a possible D match to TRBD1 (6 bases). The CDR3 spans 14 residues. Trimming took off 5 bases at V and 2 bases at J, with 10 bases between the two ends. CDR3 region: CASSVTGTGNTIYF. The CDR3 DNA follows: TGTGCCAGCAGTGTTACAGGGACTGGAAACACCATATATTTT.

Worth noting for this clonotype: The CDR3 end shows no conserved phenylalanine or tryptophan, and so a read error is likely. V usage is TRBV2 and J usage is TRBJ2-5; 9 positions match TRBD2. Germline V lookup: CDR1 SNHLY, CDR2 FYNNEI. This CDR3 comprises 16 residues. Trimming at V came to 4 bases and at J to 5 bases, leaving 11 bases not matched to a gene. Here the CDR3 DNA reads TGTGCCAGCAGTGCTGGCAGCGGGGGGCAATTGGAGACCCAGTACTCC. Translating gives CASSAGSGGQLETQYS.

This clonotype has a handful of counts. The chain has TRBV9 and TRBJ2-3, with 8 bases that match TRBD1. In germline, CDR1 is SGDLS, CDR2 YYNGEE. With 0 bases clipped from V and 3 bases from J, the junction kept 3 bases outside the gene matches. The CDR3 consists of 15 residues. The CDR3 bases are TGTGCCAGCAGCGTAGCCCAGGGGGCTACAGATACGCAGTATTTT. Protein product: CASSVAQGATDTQYF.

The CDR3 spells CASTLGTANSPLHF. DNA of the CDR3: TGTGCCAGCACCCTCGGGACAGCTAATTCACCCCTCCACTTT. The chain couples TRBV6-2 or TRBV6-3 to TRBJ1-6; 7 nucleotides align to TRBD1. The CDR3 length is 14 residues. The germline V gene encodes CDR1 MNHEY and CDR2 SVGEGT. V shed 7 bases, J shed 6 bases, and the junction held 6 bases outside the gene matches.

This clonotype has more than one count but fewer than ten. J is TRBJ1-2 and V is TRBV12-3 or TRBV12-4, with TRBD1 as a possible D gene (6 bases). This CDR3 has 13 amino acids. The V gene lost 7 bases and the J gene lost 8 bases, with 17 bases spanning the gap. The CDR3: CASTTGSRLGYTF. The CDR3 nucleotides read TGTGCCAGCACGACAGGATCGCGTCTAGGCTACACCTTC.

The chain has TRBV20-1 and TRBJ2-2; no clear D. CDR1 is DFQATT, CDR2 SNEGSKA, per germline (reference sequence). CDR3 length: 14 residues. Deletions cut 3 bases from V and 5 bases from J, with 13 bases between. CDR3 region: CSASSLNGTGELFF. CDR3 sequence (DNA): TGCAGTGCTAGCAGCCTTAATGGGACCGGGGAGCTGTTTTTT.

This clonotype was seen a few times. The rearrangement joins TRBV6-1 to TRBJ2-6; D is perhaps TRBD2 (5 bases). The CDR3 extends over 15 amino acids. Germline loops: CDR1 MNHNS, CDR2 SASEGT. Trimming pared 6 bases from V and 0 bases from J, leaving 9 bases between. The CDR3 bases are TGTGCCAGCAGGGAGGTGTACTCTGGGGCCAACGTCCTGACTTTC. This codes for CASREVYSGANVLTF.

This clonotype was counted between two and nine times. The chain is built from TRBV24-1 and TRBJ2-2; TRBD1 matches at 9 bases. The germline CDR1 and CDR2 sequences are KGHDR and SFDVKD. The CDR3 has 17 residues. V trimming: 3 bases; J trimming: 4 bases; junction bases outside the gene matches: 8. The CDR3 nucleotides read TGTGCCACCAGTGATCTACTGGACAGGGGTGGCACCGGGGAGCTGTTTTTT. Translation gives CATSDLLDRGGTGELFF.

This clonotype appeared a few times. The chain couples TRBV28 to TRBJ2-7, with TRBD2 matching 16 bases. Trimming cost V 5 bases and J 4 bases; bases outside gene matches: 11. Germline loops: CDR1 MDHEN, CDR2 SYDVKM. The CDR3 is 18 residues long. CDR3 coding DNA: TGTGCCAGCAGTCCCGCCGGGACTAGCGGGAGGGCCGGGTACGAGCAGTACTTC. This gives the protein CASSPAGTSGRAGYEQYF.

At least ten counts were recorded for this clonotype. The chain couples TRBV7-9 to TRBJ1-3; no reliable D call. There are 13 residues in the CDR3. Germline lookup yields CDR1 SEHNR and CDR2 FQNEAQ (reference sequence). The germline V and J ends were trimmed by 5 bases and 3 bases, with 8 bases remaining between them. The CDR3 loop reads CASSLRLGNTIYF. The CDR3 region has the DNA TGTGCCAGCAGCCTTCGACTTGGAAACACCATATATTTT.

This clonotype turned up a few times. The V call is TRBV5-1, the J call TRBJ2-2, with 9 bases matching TRBD2. The ends lost 3 bases at V and 4 bases at J; junction bases unmatched: 7. Germline V gene sequence: CDR1 SGHRS, CDR2 YFSETQ. This CDR3 is built from 16 residues. The CDR3 DNA sequence: TGCGCCAGCAGCTCCGGGACTAGCACGTCCACCGGGGAGCTGTTTTTT. Amino acid sequence: CASSSGTSTSTGELFF.

This clonotype appeared a few times. A read error may produce the germline difference seen at one junction end. The gene calls are TRBV7-2 and TRBJ2-3; D might be TRBD1 (5 bases). CDR1 SGHTA and CDR2 FQGNSA come from the germline V gene. The CDR3 consists of 12 residues. CDR3 loop: CASSLGGAKTHF. CDR3 DNA sequence: TGTGCCAGCAGCTTAGGGGGCGCCAAAACGCATTTT.

This rearrangement joins TRBV18 to TRBJ2-3, with D tentatively TRBD2 (6 bases). The CDR3 contains 15 residues. Germline CDR1 KGHSH, CDR2 LQKENI. The V and J ends lost 0 bases and 4 bases respectively, with 11 bases between them. CDR3 DNA: TGTGCCAGCTCACCACCGAGACTAGGGGCAGATACGCAGTATTTT. Translated, it gives CASSPPRLGADTQYF.

This clonotype was recorded a few times. This chain joins TRBV5-1 and TRBJ2-7, with D perhaps matching TRBD1 (6 bases). Trimming took 1 base from V and 7 from J, leaving 18 bases between them. CDR3 length: 15 amino acids. The V gene's germline CDR1 is SGHRS and CDR2 YFSETQ. CDR3 region: CASSLPTGGGGEQYF. The CDR3 DNA reads as TGCGCCAGCAGCTTGCCGACCGGTGGGGGCGGGGAGCAGTACTTC.

The sample holds a few counts of this clonotype. The chain joins TRBV5-4 to TRBJ2-3, with 11 bases aligning to TRBD1. V shed 0 bases and J 6 bases; nucleotides not matched to a gene: 6. The CDR3 runs to 16 residues. Per germline, CDR1 SGHNT and CDR2 YYREEE (reference sequence). The CDR3 loop is CASSLVWGQGVDTQYF. As DNA, the CDR3 is TGTGCCAGCAGCTTGGTGTGGGGACAGGGGGTCGATACGCAGTATTTT. The full variable domain, completed using reference TRBV5-4 and TRBJ2-3, is ETGVTQSPTHLIKTRGQQVTLRCSSQSGHNTVSWYQQALGQGPQFIFQYYREEENGRGNFPPRFSGLQFPNYSSELNVNALELDDSALYLCASSLVWGQGVDTQYFGPGTRLTVL.

CDR3 region: CASSFSPNYGYTF. CDR3 in DNA: TGTGCCAGCAGTTTCTCCCCTAACTATGGCTACACCTTC. The V gene is TRBV28, the J gene TRBJ1-2; D remains unclear. Trimming removed 3 bases at V and 0 bases at J, with 5 bases between. The CDR3 spans 13 residues. Germline CDR1 is MDHEN and CDR2 is SYDVKM.

V and J are TRBV7-9 and TRBJ1-2; no clear D gene. V lost 7 bases to trimming and J lost 3 bases, with 12 bases between them. CDR3 size: 13 residues. Germline V lookup: CDR1 SEHNR, CDR2 FQNEAQ (reference sequence). CDR3 DNA: TGTGCCAGCAACCCGAGTCTGGACTATGGCTACACCTTC. Translating gives CASNPSLDYGYTF.

This clonotype was recorded a few times. The chain combines TRBV5-1 with TRBJ1-6; D may be TRBD1 (5 bases). V was clipped by 0 bases and J by 10 bases, with 17 bases between them. The CDR3 extends over 16 amino acids. Germline CDR1 is SGHRS and CDR2 is YFSETQ. The CDR3 DNA follows: TGCGCCAGCAGCTTGGAATCTGGCAGGGTTTACTCACCCCTCCACTTT. It yields the protein CASSLESGRVYSPLHF.